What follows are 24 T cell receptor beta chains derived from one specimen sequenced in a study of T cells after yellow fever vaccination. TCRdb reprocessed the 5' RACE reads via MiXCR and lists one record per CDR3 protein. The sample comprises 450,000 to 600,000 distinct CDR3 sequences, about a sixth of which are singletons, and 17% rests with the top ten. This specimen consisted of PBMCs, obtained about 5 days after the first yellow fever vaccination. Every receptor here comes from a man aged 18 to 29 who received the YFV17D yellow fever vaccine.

CDR3 in DNA: TGTGCCAGCAGTTACAAACGGACGAACACTGAAGCTTTCTTT. The encoded protein is CASSYKRTNTEAFF. The chain combines TRBV6-5 with TRBJ1-1; D is ambiguous. CDR1 is MNHEY, CDR2 SVGAGI, per germline. Trimming took off 2 bases at V and 1 base at J, with 8 bases between the two ends. This CDR3 has 14 amino acids.

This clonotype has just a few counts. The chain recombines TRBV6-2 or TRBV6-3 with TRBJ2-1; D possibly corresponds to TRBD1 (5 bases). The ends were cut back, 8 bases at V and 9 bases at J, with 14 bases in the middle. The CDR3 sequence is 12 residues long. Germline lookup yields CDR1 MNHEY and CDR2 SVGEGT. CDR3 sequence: CASGRAQGEQFF. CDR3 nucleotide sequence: TGTGCCAGCGGCCGAGCTCAGGGTGAGCAGTTCTTC.

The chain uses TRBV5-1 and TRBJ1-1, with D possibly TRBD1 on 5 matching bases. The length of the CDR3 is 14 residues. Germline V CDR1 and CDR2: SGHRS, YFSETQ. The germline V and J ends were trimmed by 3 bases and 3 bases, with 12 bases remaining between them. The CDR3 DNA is TGCGCCAGCAGCTCGGGGACCCAGGACACTGAAGCTTTCTTT. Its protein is CASSSGTQDTEAFF.

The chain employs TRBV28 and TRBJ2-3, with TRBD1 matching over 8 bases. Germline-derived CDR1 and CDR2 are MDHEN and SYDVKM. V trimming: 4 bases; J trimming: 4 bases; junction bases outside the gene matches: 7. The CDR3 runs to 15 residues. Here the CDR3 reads CASSSKQGVADTQYF. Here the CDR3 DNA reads TGTGCCAGCAGTTCTAAACAGGGGGTGGCAGATACGCAGTATTTT. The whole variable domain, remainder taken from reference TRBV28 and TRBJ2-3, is DVKVTQSSRYLVKRTGEKVFLECVQDMDHENMFWYRQDPGLGLRLIYFSYDVKMKEKGDIPEGYSVSREKKERFSLILESASTNQTSMYLCASSSKQGVADTQYFGPGTRLTVL.

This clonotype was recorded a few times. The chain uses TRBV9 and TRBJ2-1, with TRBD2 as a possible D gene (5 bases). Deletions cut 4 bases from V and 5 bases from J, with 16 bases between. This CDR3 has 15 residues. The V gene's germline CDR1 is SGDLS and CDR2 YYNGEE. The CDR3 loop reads CASSPSREGHNEQFF. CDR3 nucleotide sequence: TGTGCCAGCAGCCCGTCACGTGAGGGTCACAATGAGCAGTTCTTC.

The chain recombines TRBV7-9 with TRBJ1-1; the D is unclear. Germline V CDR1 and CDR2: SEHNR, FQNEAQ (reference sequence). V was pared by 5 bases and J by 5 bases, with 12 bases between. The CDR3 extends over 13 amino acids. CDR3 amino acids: CASSESGGTEAFF. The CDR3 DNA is TGTGCCAGCAGCGAGTCGGGTGGGACTGAAGCTTTCTTT.

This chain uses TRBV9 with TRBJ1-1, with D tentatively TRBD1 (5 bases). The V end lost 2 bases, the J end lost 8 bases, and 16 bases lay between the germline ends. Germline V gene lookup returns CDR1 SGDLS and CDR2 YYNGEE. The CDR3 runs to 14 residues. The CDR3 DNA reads TGTGCCAGCAGCGTGGGGGGGACTCTTGCGGAAGCTTTCTTT. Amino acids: CASSVGGTLAEAFF.

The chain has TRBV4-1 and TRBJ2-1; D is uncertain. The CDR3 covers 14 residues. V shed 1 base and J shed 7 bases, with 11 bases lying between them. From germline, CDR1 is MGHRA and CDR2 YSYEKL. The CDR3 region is CASSQALVGNEQFF. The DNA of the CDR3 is TGCGCCAGCAGCCAAGCCCTGGTAGGGAATGAGCAGTTCTTC.

The DNA for the CDR3 is TGTGCCAGCAGCTCCCGGGGGGGCGATTGGTCTGAAGCTTTCTTT. Encoded protein: CASSSRGGDWSEAFF. The J gene is TRBJ1-1, the V gene TRBV7-9; D may be TRBD1 (6 bases). Germline loops: CDR1 SEHNR, CDR2 FQNEAQ (reference sequence). CDR3 length: 15 amino acids. Trimming removed 4 bases from V and 6 bases from J, with 18 bases in between.

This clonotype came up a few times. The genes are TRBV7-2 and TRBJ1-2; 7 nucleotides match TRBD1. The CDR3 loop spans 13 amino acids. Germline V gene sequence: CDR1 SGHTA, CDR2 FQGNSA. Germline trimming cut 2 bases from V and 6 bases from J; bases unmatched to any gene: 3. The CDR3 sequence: CASSLTGVNGYTF. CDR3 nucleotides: TGTGCCAGCAGCTTAACAGGGGTGAATGGCTACACCTTC.

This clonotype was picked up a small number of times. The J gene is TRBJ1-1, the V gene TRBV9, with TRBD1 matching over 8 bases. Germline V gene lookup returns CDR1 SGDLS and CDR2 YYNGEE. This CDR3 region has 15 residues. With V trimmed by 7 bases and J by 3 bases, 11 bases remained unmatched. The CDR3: CASWAQGAGDTEAFF. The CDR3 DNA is TGTGCCAGCTGGGCCCAGGGGGCGGGGGACACTGAAGCTTTCTTT.

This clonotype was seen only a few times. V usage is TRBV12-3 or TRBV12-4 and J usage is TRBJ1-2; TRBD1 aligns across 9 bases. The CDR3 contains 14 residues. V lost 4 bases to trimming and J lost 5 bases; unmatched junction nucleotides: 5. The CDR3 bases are TGTGCCAGCAGTTCCACAGGGGGCATATATGGCTACACCTTC. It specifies CASSSTGGIYGYTF.

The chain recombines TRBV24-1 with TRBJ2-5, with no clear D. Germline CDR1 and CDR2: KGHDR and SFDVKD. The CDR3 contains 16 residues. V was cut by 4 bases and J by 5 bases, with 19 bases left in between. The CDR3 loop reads CATSDRAERVGETQYF. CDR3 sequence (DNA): TGTGCCACCAGTGACCGAGCTGAAAGAGTCGGGGAGACCCAGTACTTC.

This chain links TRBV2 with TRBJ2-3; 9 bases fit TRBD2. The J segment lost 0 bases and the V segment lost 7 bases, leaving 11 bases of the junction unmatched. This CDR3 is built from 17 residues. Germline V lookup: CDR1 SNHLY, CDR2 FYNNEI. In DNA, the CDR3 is TGTGCCAGCAAGGATGGTAGCGGGGGCTTCAGCACAGATACGCAGTATTTT. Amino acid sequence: CASKDGSGGFSTDTQYF. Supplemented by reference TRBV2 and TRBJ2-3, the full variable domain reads EPEVTQTPSHQVTQMGQEVILRCVPISNHLYFYWYRQILGQKVEFLVSFYNNEISEKSEIFDDQFSVERPDGSNFTLKIRSTKLEDSAMYFCASKDGSGGFSTDTQYFGPGTRLTVL.

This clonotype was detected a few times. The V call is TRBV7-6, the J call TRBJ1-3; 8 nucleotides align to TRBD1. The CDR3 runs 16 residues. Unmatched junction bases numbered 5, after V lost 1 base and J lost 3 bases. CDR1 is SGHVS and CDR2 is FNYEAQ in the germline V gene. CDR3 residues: CASSLGRGRSGNTIYF. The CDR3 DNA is TGTGCCAGCAGCTTAGGCAGGGGGCGAAGTGGAAACACCATATATTTT.

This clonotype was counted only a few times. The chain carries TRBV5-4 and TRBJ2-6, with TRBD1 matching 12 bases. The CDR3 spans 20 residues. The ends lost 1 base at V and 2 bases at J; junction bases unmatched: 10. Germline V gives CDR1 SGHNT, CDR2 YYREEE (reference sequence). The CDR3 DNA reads TGTGCCAGCAGCTTGCTAGGCGGGACAGGGGGCTATACTGGGGCCAACGTCCTGACTTTC. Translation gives CASSLLGGTGGYTGANVLTF. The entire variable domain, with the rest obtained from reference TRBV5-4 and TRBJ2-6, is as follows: ETGVTQSPTHLIKTRGQQVTLRCSSQSGHNTVSWYQQALGQGPQFIFQYYREEENGRGNFPPRFSGLQFPNYSSELNVNALELDDSALYLCASSLLGGTGGYTGANVLTFGAGSRLTVL.

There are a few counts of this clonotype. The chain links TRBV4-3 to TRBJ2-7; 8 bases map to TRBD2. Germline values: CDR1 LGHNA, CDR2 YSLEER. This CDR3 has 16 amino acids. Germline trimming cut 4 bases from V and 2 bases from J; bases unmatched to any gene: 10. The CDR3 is CASSPWTSCAAYEQYV. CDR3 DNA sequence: TGCGCCAGCAGCCCCTGGACTAGCTGCGCGGCCTACGAGCAGTACGTC.

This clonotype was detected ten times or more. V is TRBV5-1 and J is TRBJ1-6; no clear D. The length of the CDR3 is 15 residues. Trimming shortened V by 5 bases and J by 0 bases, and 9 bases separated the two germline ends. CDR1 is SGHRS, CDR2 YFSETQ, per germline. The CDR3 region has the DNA TGCGCCAGCAGAGCGGGGAGCTCCTATAATTCACCCCTCCACTTT. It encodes CASRAGSSYNSPLHF. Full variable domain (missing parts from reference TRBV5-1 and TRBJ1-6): KAGVTQTPRYLIKTRGQQVTLSCSPISGHRSVSWYQQTPGQGLQFLFEYFSETQRNKGNFPGRFSGRQFSNSRSEMNVSTLELGDSALYLCASRAGSSYNSPLHFGNGTRLTVT.

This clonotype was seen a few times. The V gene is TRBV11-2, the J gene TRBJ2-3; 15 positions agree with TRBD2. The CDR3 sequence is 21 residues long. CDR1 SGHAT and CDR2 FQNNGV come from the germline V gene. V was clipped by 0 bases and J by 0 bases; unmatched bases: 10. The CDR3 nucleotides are TGTGCCAGCAGCTTAGAGCTACCGGGACTAGCGGGGGGCCTTAGCACAGATACGCAGTATTTT. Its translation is CASSLELPGLAGGLSTDTQYF.

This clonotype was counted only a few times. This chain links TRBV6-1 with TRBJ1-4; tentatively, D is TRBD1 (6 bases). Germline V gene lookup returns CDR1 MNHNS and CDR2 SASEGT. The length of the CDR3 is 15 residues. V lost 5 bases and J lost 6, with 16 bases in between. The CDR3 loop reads CASSNGQTGYEKLFF. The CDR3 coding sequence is TGTGCCAGCAGTAATGGACAGACGGGCTATGAAAAACTGTTTTTT.

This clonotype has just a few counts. CDR3 nucleotide sequence: TGTGCCAGCACCCCCGGGGGGGCGGACACTGAAGCTTTCTTT. Encoded protein: CASTPGGADTEAFF. The chain joins TRBV7-9 to TRBJ1-1, with a weak D call TRBD1 (6 bases). The length of the CDR3 is 14 residues. V lost 7 bases to trimming and J lost 3 bases, with 15 bases between them. Germline V gene sequence: CDR1 SEHNR, CDR2 FQNEAQ (reference sequence). Filled out from reference TRBV7-9 and TRBJ1-1, the complete variable domain reads DTGVSQNPRHKITKRGQNVTFRCDPISEHNRLYWYRQTLGQGPEFLTYFQNEAQLEKSRLLSDRFSAERPKGSFSTLEIQRTEQGDSAMYLCASTPGGADTEAFFGQGTRLTVV.

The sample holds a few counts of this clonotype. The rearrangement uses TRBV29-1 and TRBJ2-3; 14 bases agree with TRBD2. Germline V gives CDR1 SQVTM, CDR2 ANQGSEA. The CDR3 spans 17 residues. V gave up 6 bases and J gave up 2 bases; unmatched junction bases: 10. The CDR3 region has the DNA TGCAGCGTAAGGGCTTGGACTAGCGGGGGGCTCACAGATACGCAGTATTTT. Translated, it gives CSVRAWTSGGLTDTQYF.

CDR3 protein: CASSTLTGKKNGYTF. The DNA for the CDR3 is TGTGCCAGCAGTACACTGACAGGGAAGAAAAATGGCTACACCTTC. This chain joins TRBV6-1 and TRBJ1-2; 7 bases align to TRBD1. The CDR3 is made up of 15 amino acids. The trim removed 5 bases at V and 6 bases at J, leaving 12 bases unmatched. Germline V lookup: CDR1 MNHNS, CDR2 SASEGT.

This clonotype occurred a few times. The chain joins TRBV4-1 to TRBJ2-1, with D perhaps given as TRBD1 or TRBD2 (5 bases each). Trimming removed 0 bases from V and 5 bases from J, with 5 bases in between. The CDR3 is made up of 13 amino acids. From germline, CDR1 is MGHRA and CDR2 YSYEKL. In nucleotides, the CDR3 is TGCGCCAGCAGCCAAGAGGGGGACAATGAGCAGTTCTTC. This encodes CASSQEGDNEQFF.